The rows below give T cell receptor beta chains drawn from one sample of a study of blood T cell repertoires in COVID-19. Assay used: immunoSEQ multiplex PCR; TCRdb lists only in-frame clones, some missing. This table has 130,000 or so clones, roughly 83% appearing once. Sequenced material: peripheral blood. Receptors were obtained from a man aged 55 to 70 with acute or convalescent COVID-19. Both conserved end residues are part of each CDR3. The D gene is left open where the match is weak. Size is omitted from some rows. Given values are once, few, many or a class for expanded clones.

- TRBJ2-5 TRBV12-3/TRBV12-4 TRBD2 TGTGCCAGCACGGGGGGTCACCAAGAGACCCAGTACTTC CASTGGHQETQYF
- TRBJ2-7 TRBV30 - TGTGCCTGGAGCATAGGGGCCTACGAGCAGTACTTC CAWSIGAYEQYF
- TRBJ1-1 TRBV10-1 - TGCGCCAGCAGACAGGCGAACACTGAAGCTTTCTTT CASRQANTEAFF
- TRBJ2-7 TRBV4-2 - TGTGCCAGCAGCCAAGCCGCGGGTAACTACGAGCAGTACTTC CASSQAAGNYEQYF
few TRBJ1-1 TRBV3-1/TRBV3-2 TRBD1 TGTGCCAGCAGCCAAGAAGGGACAGGGAGGGGGGAGGCTTTCTTT CASSQEGTGRGEAFF
- TRBJ2-6 TRBV5-6 TRBD1 TGTGCCAGCAGCTTGCGGGGGACAGGGGGCTCTGGGGCCAACGTCCTGACTTTC CASSLRGTGGSGANVLTF
few TRBJ1-2 TRBV5-1 TRBD1 TGCGCCAGCAGCTTGGCACAGGGGGCCGGCTACACCTTC CASSLAQGAGYTF
- TRBJ1-5 TRBV20-1 - TGCAGTGCTAGTTTAGGAGGTGGGCAGCCCCAGCATTTT CSASLGGGQPQHF
- TRBJ1-5 TRBV6-6 TRBD1 TGTGCCAGCAGCCTTGCCCAAATTACAGGGGTTCAGCCCCAGCATTTT CASSLAQITGVQPQHF
once TRBJ2-3 TRBV19 TRBD1 TGTGCCTCTCAGGCCAGGCAGGGGGCAACAGATACGCAGTATTTT CASQARQGATDTQYF
once TRBJ2-2 TRBV18 - TGTGCCAGCTCACCGGGGGGTCCTTACACCGGGGAGCTGTTTTTT CASSPGGPYTGELFF
- TRBJ2-1 TRBV11-2 - TGTGCCAGCAGCTTAGCCCGATCGCGCAATGAGCAGTTCTTC CASSLARSRNEQFF
once TRBJ1-2 TRBV10-3 - TGTGCCATCGCGGGGGCACAAACAACCTATGGCTACACCTTC CAIAGAQTTYGYTF
- TRBJ1-1 TRBV19 TRBD1 TGTGCCAGTAGTACGACAGGGGGGACGACTGAAGCTTTCTTT CASSTTGGTTEAFF
- TRBJ2-5 TRBV19 TRBD2 TGTGCCAGTAGTGTGGGACTAGCGGGAGGAGTAGTAGAGACCCAGTACTTC CASSVGLAGGVVETQYF
- TRBJ1-1 TRBV27 - TGTGCCAGCAGTTTAGTTCCCCCGGGGACTGAAGCTTTCTTT CASSLVPPGTEAFF
- TRBJ2-5 TRBV19 - TGTGCCAGTAGTGAGCGCCACAGGGTACCGCAAGAGACCCAGTACTTC CASSERHRVPQETQYF
few TRBJ2-2 TRBV5-6 TRBD1 TGTGCCAGCAGCTGGGCTTGGGACAGGAACACCGGGGAGCTGTTTTTT CASSWAWDRNTGELFF
- TRBJ1-2 TRBV2 - TGTGCCAGCAGTGAGGATTATCGGGGGACGAAGGACTATGGCTACACCTTC CASSEDYRGTKDYGYTF
- TRBJ2-3 TRBV7-3 - TGTGCCAGCAGCTTAAGAGGGTTGGCAGATACGCAGTATTTT CASSLRGLADTQYF
- TRBJ2-1 TRBV20-1 - TGCAGTGCTAGTGCTCCGTCCTACAATGAGCAGTTCTTC CSASAPSYNEQFF
- TRBJ2-2 TRBV5-1 TRBD1 TGCGCCAGCAGCTTGGAGGGGGCAGTCGACACCGGGGAGCTGTTTTTT CASSLEGAVDTGELFF
once TRBJ1-5 TRBV19 - TGTGCCAGTAGTGCTACAGGCGGGGAGGTACCCCAGCATTTT CASSATGGEVPQHF
- TRBJ1-4 TRBV6-5 TRBD1 TGTGCCAGCAGTAACCCCCGACAGGGTGGAGGAAAACTGTTTTTT CASSNPRQGGGKLFF
once TRBJ1-4 TRBV6-5 TRBD1 TGTGCCAGCATCGGGACAGGGGAGATTACTGAAAAACTGTTTTTT CASIGTGEITEKLFF
- TRBJ2-4 TRBV6-1 - TGTGCCAGCAGTGAAGAACCCGGACTGTACTTC CASSEEPGLYF
once TRBJ2-7 TRBV11-2 TRBD2 TGTGCCAGCAGCTTAGCCGGGGGGGGGCACTACGAGCAGTACTTC CASSLAGGGHYEQYF
few TRBJ1-2 TRBV28 - TGTGCCAGCAACGCTCCCACCCGGGGGGCAAATAGGGGCTACACCTTC CASNAPTRGANRGYTF
- TRBJ2-7 TRBV11-2 TRBD2 TGTGCCAGCAGCTCCACCCGACTAGCGGGAAGGTCCTACGAGCAGTACTTC CASSSTRLAGRSYEQYF
few TRBJ2-7 TRBV6-6 TRBD2 TGTGCCAGCAGTCCCCAAGGACTAGCGGGTGACGAGCAGTACTTC CASSPQGLAGDEQYF
once TRBJ1-1 TRBV19 - TGTGCCAGTAGTATCCCGGGTGGTATGAACACTGAAGCTTTCTTT CASSIPGGMNTEAFF
- TRBJ2-6 TRBV19 - TGTGCCAGTAGTAAACTAGGACAGAGGGGGTCTGGGGCCAACGTCCTGACTTTC CASSKLGQRGSGANVLTF
- TRBJ1-3 TRBV18 - TGTGCCAGCTCACCGGTTGCGACTGACTTAGGAAACACCATATATTTT CASSPVATDLGNTIYF
few TRBJ1-2 TRBV28 - TGTGCCAGCAACGACTTGGGCTATGGCTACACCTTC CASNDLGYGYTF
- TRBJ2-7 TRBV7-6 TRBD1 TGTGCCAGCAGCTTAGTCCGGGCTGGACAGGGGCTCATCGAGCAGTACTTC CASSLVRAGQGLIEQYF
- TRBJ2-2 TRBV10-2 TRBD2 TGCGCCAGCAAAATAGCGGGAGTTCGTATCAACACCGGGGAGCTGTTTTTT CASKIAGVRINTGELFF
- TRBJ2-7 TRBV11-3 TRBD1 TGTGCCAGCAGCTTAGGTCTTAAACAGGGGGAGGAGCAGTACTTC CASSLGLKQGEEQYF
- TRBJ2-5 TRBV7-9 TRBD2 TGTGCCAGCAGCTCGACTAGCGGGGGAGAGACCCAGTACTTC CASSSTSGGETQYF
- TRBJ1-2 TRBV6-5 - TGTGCCAGCCAGGACAGACAAGACTTTAGTTATGGCTACACCTTC CASQDRQDFSYGYTF
- TRBJ2-7 TRBV7-7 TRBD1 TGTGCCAGCAGCACACTTGGACAGGGAGGTGAGCAGTACTTC CASSTLGQGGEQYF
- TRBJ1-6 TRBV12-5 - TGTGCTAGTGGTTTGGACAGGAATTCACCCCTCCACTTT CASGLDRNSPLHF
- TRBJ2-7 TRBV29-1 - TGCAGCGTTGTGGCAACTAGTCGTGAGCAGTACTTC CSVVATSREQYF
- TRBJ2-4 TRBV2 - TGTGCCAGCCTAGAGGGTTGGGCCAAAAACATTCAGTACTTC CASLEGWAKNIQYF
once TRBJ2-2 TRBV6-5 TRBD1 TGTGCCAGCAGCTACAGGGGTTCCACCGGGGAGCTGTTTTTT CASSYRGSTGELFF
- TRBJ2-1 TRBV5-4 - TGTGCCAGCAGCTTAACTTCAGGGGTAAGGAACAATGAGCAGTTCTTC CASSLTSGVRNNEQFF
- TRBJ2-1 TRBV19 TRBD2 TGTGCCAGTAGTATATTAGGGCGGGAGCAGGAGCAGTTCTTC CASSILGREQEQFF
once TRBJ2-1 TRBV13 - TGTGCCAGCAGCTTAGGGGGGAGCGGATACAATGAGCAGTTCTTC CASSLGGSGYNEQFF
- TRBJ1-1 TRBV12-3/TRBV12-4 - TGTGCCAGCACCCGGGGGGACGGGACTGAAGCTTTCTTT CASTRGDGTEAFF
- TRBJ1-1 TRBV4-2 TRBD1 TGTGCCAGCAGCCTTCGGGGACAGTTGAACACTGAAGCTTTCTTT CASSLRGQLNTEAFF
- TRBJ2-3 TRBV7-7 - TGTGCCAGCAGCCCAGACCGAGGCGATACGCAGTATTTT CASSPDRGDTQYF
- TRBJ2-2 TRBV13 - TGTGCCAGCAGCCACAACCTTGTACTGGGCGCGAACACCGGGGAGCTGTTTTTT CASSHNLVLGANTGELFF
- TRBJ2-1 TRBV5-6 - TGTGCCAGCAGCCCGGGCGGGGCCAGGGGGAATGAGCAGTTCTTC CASSPGGARGNEQFF